The 4 T cell receptor beta chains below come from one sample, sequenced in a study of shared clonotypes between healthy human individuals. Here immunoSEQ multiplex PCR was the method, and the copy in TCRdb shows in-frame clones only, minus some. The profile shows hundreds of thousands of clones, 70% to 80% of them singletons. The sample consisted of PBMCs. These receptor sequences come from a woman aged 40 to 55 in good health. Some clones in this sample may be carry-over from other donors' samples.

The genes are TRBV27 and TRBJ1-4, with TRBD1 as a possible D gene (5 bases). The CDR3 is 14 residues long. Germline V gives CDR1 MNHEY, CDR2 SMNVEV (reference sequence). The ends were cut back, 6 bases at V and 4 bases at J, with 12 bases in the middle. The CDR3 is CASRGWGNNEKLFF. The CDR3 DNA follows: TGTGCCAGCAGGGGTTGGGGGAATAATGAAAAACTGTTTTTT.

The chain employs TRBV11-2 and TRBJ2-3; 7 bases fit TRBD1. This CDR3 is built from 14 residues. Germline V CDR1 and CDR2: SGHAT, FQNNGV. J was trimmed by 4 bases and V by 6 bases; bases with no gene match: 7. DNA for the CDR3: TGTGCCAGCAGGTGGACAGGCCCCGCAGATACGCAGTATTTT. Its protein is CASRWTGPADTQYF.

The chain has TRBV11-2 and TRBJ2-7, with D perhaps assigned TRBD1 or TRBD2 (5 bases each). The V and J ends lost 3 bases and 1 base respectively, with 10 bases between them. The CDR3 has 14 amino acids. Germline CDR1 SGHAT, CDR2 FQNNGV. Here the CDR3 DNA reads TGTGCCAGCAGCTTCGGGGACCCTTCCTACGAGCAGTACTTC. Its protein product is CASSFGDPSYEQYF.

The chain recombines TRBV7-3 with TRBJ2-3; TRBD2 matches at 10 bases. CDR1 SGHTA and CDR2 FQGTGA come from the germline V gene. After removal of 5 bases from V and 0 bases from J, the junction contained 2 bases not matched to a gene. This CDR3 comprises 15 residues. The CDR3 reads CASSPSGRSTDTQYF. The CDR3 DNA follows: TGTGCCAGCAGCCCTAGCGGGAGAAGCACAGATACGCAGTATTTT.